What follows are 31 T cell receptor beta chains derived from one specimen sequenced in a study of T cells in Graves' hyperthyroidism and ophthalmopathy. RNA transcripts provided the source from which TCR beta CDR3 regions were amplified. The HTBI primer set drove a first-round RT-PCR of the TCR CDR3. TCRdb independently ran MiXCR on the multiplex PCR reads; one entry per CDR3 protein. The table lists under 450,000 distinct CDR3 sequences, approximately 15% of them singletons. Sample: blood. The source of these receptors is a woman aged 18-29 years with Graves' hyperthyroidism.

Ten or more counts support this clonotype. This chain connects TRBV7-8 to TRBJ1-2, with D uncertain. This CDR3 has 14 residues. The germline CDR1 and CDR2 sequences are SGHVS and FQNEAQ. V shed 1 base and J shed 8 bases, with 14 bases lying between them. The chain's CDR3 is CASSLDTRPRGYTF. Here the CDR3 DNA reads TGTGCCAGCAGCTTAGACACCCGTCCCAGGGGCTACACCTTC.

This clonotype has more than one count but fewer than ten. The chain couples TRBV18 to TRBJ2-5, with 11 bases lining up with TRBD1. The CDR3 runs 18 residues. V lost 2 bases, J lost 3 bases, and 11 bases stayed unmatched. Germline CDR1 reads KGHSH; CDR2 reads LQKENI. The CDR3 sequence is CASSPISGQGAGEETQYF. CDR3 bases: TGTGCCAGCTCACCAATAAGCGGACAGGGGGCGGGAGAAGAGACCCAGTACTTC.

This clonotype was detected many times. The chain has TRBV5-1 and TRBJ2-7; D call uncertain. The CDR3 sequence is 15 residues long. Germline V gene data show CDR1 as SGHRS and CDR2 as YFSETQ. V was shortened by 3 bases and J by 0 bases, with 13 bases between the two germline ends. The CDR3 DNA is TGCGCCAGCAGCTCCCAAATGGGGTACTCCTACGAGCAGTACTTC. Protein sequence: CASSSQMGYSYEQYF.

This clonotype has a count of ten or more. The chain joins TRBV18 to TRBJ2-7; 14 nucleotides line up with TRBD2. Germline trimming cut 2 bases from V and 4 bases from J; bases unmatched to any gene: 1. This CDR3 has 15 amino acids. Germline CDR1 is KGHSH and CDR2 is LQKENI. CDR3 nucleotide sequence: TGTGCCAGCTCACCAGGGACTAGCGGGAGATACGAGCAGTACTTC. Translation gives CASSPGTSGRYEQYF.

There are a few counts of this clonotype. DNA of the CDR3: TGTGCCAGCAGTTTAAGACAGGGTTATGAAAAACTGTTTTTT. Translating gives CASSLRQGYEKLFF. V gene TRBV27 combines with J gene TRBJ1-4; 7 bases align to TRBD1. Germline lookup yields CDR1 MNHEY and CDR2 SMNVEV (reference sequence). After removal of 2 bases from V and 6 bases from J, the junction contained 3 bases not matched to a gene. The CDR3 is 14 residues long. The whole variable domain, remainder taken from reference TRBV27 and TRBJ1-4, is EAQVTQNPRYLITVTGKKLTVTCSQNMNHEYMSWYRQDPGLGLRQIYYSMNVEVTDKGDVPEGYKVSRKEKRNFPLILESPSPNQTSLYFCASSLRQGYEKLFFGSGTQLSVL.

Comment on this clonotype: One base away lies a much larger clone, so this may be a sequencing read error. The CDR3 end shows no conserved phenylalanine or tryptophan, and so a read error is likely. The chain is built from TRBV12-3 or TRBV12-4 and TRBJ1-3; tentative D call: TRBD1 (5 bases). The CDR3 loop spans 13 amino acids. Trimming took 11 bases from V and 4 from J, leaving 15 bases between them. The CDR3 reads CASRSAGGNTIYS. The CDR3 region has the DNA TGTGCCTCCCGTTCGGCAGGGGGAAACACCATATATTCT.

The table lists this clonotype with many counts. The chain employs TRBV20-1 and TRBJ2-3, with TRBD2 as a possible D gene (6 bases). Germline V gene data show CDR1 as DFQATT and CDR2 as SNEGSKA (reference sequence). This CDR3 is built from 15 residues. Between the trimmed V and J ends, which lost 5 bases and 2 bases, there was a span of 17 bases. The CDR3: CSAPFNSGPTDTQYF. The CDR3 DNA follows: TGCAGTGCTCCCTTTAATAGCGGCCCCACAGATACGCAGTATTTT.

This chain uses TRBV19 with TRBJ2-2; D unresolved. Looked up from germline, CDR1 is LNHDA and CDR2 is SQIVND (reference sequence). Trimming shortened V by 2 bases and J by 7 bases, and 5 bases separated the two germline ends. CDR3 length equals 12 residues. The CDR3 region is CASSIWDGELFF. CDR3 coding DNA: TGTGCCAGTAGTATATGGGACGGGGAGCTGTTTTTT.

There are many counts of this clonotype. A read error may account for a junction end that differs from germline. CDR3 loop: CASSPVGETQYF. The DNA for the CDR3 is TGTGCTAGCAGCCCAGTAGGGGAGACCCAGTACTTC. The chain joins TRBV7-7 to TRBJ2-5, with D unclear. The germline gives CDR1 SSHAT, CDR2 FNYEAQ (reference sequence). This CDR3 is built from 12 residues.

This clonotype was observed many times. The V and J genes are TRBV5-1 and TRBJ2-3; 12 bases align to TRBD2. The CDR3 loop spans 17 amino acids. V gave up 1 base and J gave up 0 bases; unmatched junction bases: 3. The germline gives CDR1 SGHRS, CDR2 YFSETQ. In DNA form, the CDR3 reads TGCGCCAGCAGCTTGCCTAGCGGGAGGGCTAGCACAGATACGCAGTATTTT. As protein: CASSLPSGRASTDTQYF. Full variable domain (missing parts from reference TRBV5-1 and TRBJ2-3): KAGVTQTPRYLIKTRGQQVTLSCSPISGHRSVSWYQQTPGQGLQFLFEYFSETQRNKGNFPGRFSGRQFSNSRSEMNVSTLELGDSALYLCASSLPSGRASTDTQYFGPGTRLTVL.

At least ten counts were recorded for this clonotype. The chain has TRBV9 and TRBJ2-3; D is unresolved. The CDR3 length is 12 residues. CDR1 and CDR2 from the germline V gene are SGDLS and YYNGEE. V lost 0 bases and J lost 6, with 5 bases in between. CDR3 loop: CASSVETDTQYF. The DNA for the CDR3 is TGTGCCAGCAGCGTAGAGACGGATACGCAGTATTTT.

The gene calls are TRBV12-3 or TRBV12-4 and TRBJ1-2; 9 bases match TRBD1. Unmatched junction bases numbered 7, after V lost 8 bases and J lost 6 bases. This CDR3 region has 13 residues. In DNA form, the CDR3 reads TGTGCCAGCGGAGCGGACAGGGGACATGGCTACACCTTC. Its protein is CASGADRGHGYTF.

This clonotype was recorded at least ten times. This CDR3 reads CASSQGAANYGYTF. The CDR3 DNA reads TGTGCCAGCAGTCAGGGGGCTGCTAACTATGGCTACACCTTC. The chain is built from TRBV12-3 or TRBV12-4 and TRBJ1-2; 8 bases match TRBD1. V shed 5 bases, J shed 0 bases, and the junction held 2 bases outside the gene matches. This CDR3 has 14 amino acids.

This CDR3 is CASSSYNNRNEKLFF. DNA of the CDR3: TGTGCCAGCAGCTCTTATAACAACCGAAATGAAAAACTGTTTTTT. The chain couples TRBV7-9 to TRBJ1-4; D is ambiguous. Deletions cut 4 bases from V and 5 bases from J, with 14 bases between. This CDR3 has 15 residues. Per the germline V gene, CDR1 is SEHNR and CDR2 is FQNEAQ (reference sequence).

The chain has TRBV28 and TRBJ1-3, with 7 bases identical to TRBD1. The CDR3 extends over 18 amino acids. The germline V gene has CDR1 MDHEN and CDR2 SYDVKM. The V segment lost 1 base and the J segment 1 base; nucleotides outside the gene matches: 10. The CDR3 loop reads CASSLFRGGSNSGNTIYF. In nucleotides, the CDR3 is TGTGCCAGCAGTTTATTCAGGGGGGGATCAAATTCTGGAAACACCATATATTTT.

The J gene is TRBJ2-7, the V gene TRBV7-9; 7 bases agree with TRBD1. J was trimmed by 5 bases and V by 4 bases; bases with no gene match: 11. The V gene's germline CDR1 is SEHNR and CDR2 FQNEAQ (reference sequence). This CDR3 comprises 15 residues. DNA for the CDR3: TGTGCCAGCAGCTCCAGGGCAGGGGGATTCAACGAGCAGTACTTC. Its translation is CASSSRAGGFNEQYF.

This clonotype has a single count. A much more abundant neighbour one base away suggests this may be a read error. The chain uses TRBV30 and TRBJ1-1; tentatively, D is TRBD1 (5 bases). V was cut by 0 bases and J by 11 bases, with 10 bases left in between. This CDR3 comprises 11 residues. Germline loops: CDR1 GTSNPN, CDR2 SVGIG (reference sequence). The CDR3 DNA reads as TGTGCCTGGAGTGTAGGGGAGCGGGCTTTCTTT. Translating it yields CAWSVGERAFF.

This clonotype was seen repeatedly, ten times or more. The chain uses TRBV3-1 and TRBJ1-2, with TRBD1 matching 11 bases. The germline CDR1 and CDR2 sequences are LGHDT and YNNKEL (reference sequence). The CDR3 totals 17 residues. The ends lost 1 base at V and 1 base at J; junction bases unmatched: 5. The CDR3 reads CASSQVGGTGGNYGYTF. As DNA, the CDR3 is TGTGCCAGCAGCCAAGTCGGCGGGACAGGGGGTAACTATGGCTACACCTTC. Complete variable domain (other parts from reference TRBV3-1 and TRBJ1-2): DTAVSQTPKYLVTQMGNDKSIKCEQNLGHDTMYWYKQDSKKFLKIMFSYNNKELIINETVPNRFSPKSPDKAHLNLHINSLELGDSAVYFCASSQVGGTGGNYGYTFGSGTRLTVV.

This clonotype turned up a few times. The germline gene is not matched at one end of the junction; a read error may be the cause. This chain joins TRBV5-1 and TRBJ2-1; either TRBD1 or TRBD2 may fit D (5 bases each). CDR3 length: 16 amino acids. Germline assignment: CDR1 SGHRS and CDR2 YFSETQ. This CDR3 is CAGSLRAGRVPNEQFF. CDR3 DNA: TGCGCCGGCAGCTTGAGGGCAGGGCGGGTCCCTAATGAGCAGTTCTTC.

In its sample, this clonotype was seen a few times. A much larger clone lies one base from this, so it may be a read error. The CDR3 region is CASRLTSGAPDTQYF. The CDR3 coding sequence is TGTGCCAGCAGGTTAACTAGCGGGGCCCCAGATACGCAGTATTTT. The chain is built from TRBV6-9 and TRBJ2-3; 10 bases align to TRBD2. Germline CDR1 and CDR2: MNHGY and SVAAGI. This CDR3 is built from 15 residues. The J segment lost 4 bases and the V segment lost 6 bases, leaving 7 bases of the junction unmatched.

This clonotype was counted a few times. The V and J genes are TRBV6-1 and TRBJ2-6, with TRBD1 as a possible D gene (6 bases). Germline loops: CDR1 MNHNS, CDR2 SASEGT. V was pared by 6 bases and J by 0 bases, with 18 bases between. The CDR3 spans 18 residues. The CDR3 DNA reads as TGTGCCAGCAGAGTTCAGGGGTCTTGGAGCTCTGGGGCCAACGTCCTGACTTTC. Translating gives CASRVQGSWSSGANVLTF.

There are many counts of this clonotype. The chain couples TRBV9 to TRBJ1-4; D perhaps matches TRBD1 (5 bases). The CDR3 is 15 residues long. In germline, CDR1 is SGDLS, CDR2 YYNGEE. The V end was cut by 4 bases, the J end by 5 bases, with 15 bases between. CDR3 nucleotides: TGTGCCAGCAGCACGGGGCAGCCGGGCAATGAAAAACTGTTTTTT. This sequence encodes CASSTGQPGNEKLFF.

The chain links TRBV20-1 to TRBJ2-7; D uncertain. Trimming pared 5 bases from V and 7 bases from J, leaving 18 bases between. The CDR3 covers 13 residues. The germline gives CDR1 DFQATT, CDR2 SNEGSKA (reference sequence). CDR3 sequence reads: CSAYLGVLGEQYF. As DNA, the CDR3 is TGCAGTGCTTATCTTGGGGTCCTCGGAGAGCAGTACTTC.

This clonotype was seen ten or more times. The chain employs TRBV9 and TRBJ1-4, with a tentative D call TRBD1 (5 bases). The CDR3 length is 16 residues. Trimming took 3 bases from V and 8 from J, leaving 20 bases between them. In germline, CDR1 is SGDLS, CDR2 YYNGEE. CDR3 coding DNA: TGTGCCAGCAGCGCCGGAAGGGACTCGAAGGGGGAAAAACTGTTTTTT. Protein: CASSAGRDSKGEKLFF.

The chain joins TRBV14 to TRBJ2-1, with D maybe TRBD2 (6 bases). This CDR3 comprises 14 residues. The germline CDR1 and CDR2 sequences are SGHDN and FVKESK. The V end lost 2 bases, the J end lost 7 bases, and 12 bases lay between the germline ends. The CDR3 is CASSQLRGLNEQFF. CDR3 nucleotide sequence: TGTGCCAGCAGCCAATTGCGGGGCCTAAATGAGCAGTTCTTC. The full variable domain, rest sourced from reference TRBV14 and TRBJ2-1, is EAGVTQFPSHSVIEKGQTVTLRCDPISGHDNLYWYRRVMGKEIKFLLHFVKESKQDESGMPNNRFLAERTGGTYSTLKVQPAELEDSGVYFCASSQLRGLNEQFFGPGTRLTVL.

This clonotype has at least ten counts. V usage is TRBV27 and J usage is TRBJ1-1; D is ambiguous. The V gene lost 5 bases and the J gene lost 4 bases, with 14 bases spanning the gap. The V gene's germline CDR1 is MNHEY and CDR2 SMNVEV (reference sequence). This CDR3 contains 14 residues. Written as DNA, the CDR3 is TGTGCCAGCAGTCCGGAGACTAGTGGCACTGAAGCTTTCTTT. This translates into CASSPETSGTEAFF.

This clonotype showed up many times. V gene TRBV3-1 combines with J gene TRBJ1-1; 9 positions match TRBD1. Germline V gives CDR1 LGHDT, CDR2 YNNKEL (reference sequence). This CDR3 spans 14 amino acids. V shed 4 bases, J shed 5 bases, and the junction held 5 bases outside the gene matches. Written as DNA, the CDR3 is TGTGCCAGCAGCCGCCGGGACAGGGAAACTGAAGCTTTCTTT. Translating it yields CASSRRDRETEAFF.

This clonotype has ten or more counts. The chain is built from TRBV20-1 and TRBJ1-6, with D hard to call. Germline loops: CDR1 DFQATT, CDR2 SNEGSKA (reference sequence). V lost 1 base and J 14 bases, leaving 18 bases between the germline ends. The CDR3 consists of 14 residues. DNA for the CDR3: TGCAGTGCTAGAGGGCTGGTCCCTTTCGAGACCCTCCACTTT. The encoded protein is CSARGLVPFETLHF.

V is TRBV15 and J is TRBJ2-7; D not certain. The J call may be in error: the DNA end matches TRBJ2-1 better. The CDR3 runs 15 residues. Germline V gene data show CDR1 as LNHNV and CDR2 as YYDKDF (reference sequence). This CDR3 reads CATSREGISSYEQFF. Here the CDR3 DNA reads TGTGCCACCAGCAGAGAAGGGATTAGCTCCTATGAGCAGTTCTTC.

This clonotype has ten or more counts. The rearrangement uses TRBV12-5 and TRBJ2-3; D remains ambiguous. The CDR3 consists of 13 residues. V lost 4 bases and J 6 bases, leaving 11 bases between the germline ends. In germline, CDR1 is LGHNT, CDR2 FRNRAP. CDR3 residues: CASGSLPPDTQYF. In DNA, the CDR3 is TGTGCTAGTGGTTCCCTCCCGCCCGATACGCAGTATTTT.

This clonotype was picked up many times. The chain joins TRBV6-1 to TRBJ2-1; D remains ambiguous. The germline V gene encodes CDR1 MNHNS and CDR2 SASEGT. V was pared by 5 bases and J by 1 base, with 18 bases between. CDR3 length: 17 residues. This CDR3 reads CASSPGGQGQSYNEQFF. The DNA of the CDR3 is TGTGCCAGCAGTCCGGGCGGCCAAGGCCAATCCTACAATGAGCAGTTCTTC.